The clone carrying this T cell receptor beta chain came up many times. Its antigen remains unidentified. The data originate from a study of T-cell memory formation after mild COVID-19. Looked up from germline, CDR1 is SGHRS and CDR2 is YFSETQ. This CDR3 spans 15 amino acids. J was trimmed by 8 bases and V by 4 bases; bases with no gene match: 12. TCRdb reanalysed the 5' RACE reads using MiXCR and keeps one entry per CDR3 protein. The profile shows about 250,000 distinct CDR3 sequences, over 15% of them singletons. General study findings and limits: The study found contracting CD4+ clones mainly in CM and EM and contracting CD8+ clones in EMRA.

The origin of this receptor is an adult woman who had mild COVID-19 (a few samples of this study predate the infection). Cell type and time point are not known. Source material: PBMCs or a T cell subset sorted from them (not recorded which). The chain links TRBV5-1 to TRBJ2-1; 7 nucleotides match TRBD2. The chain's CDR3 is CASSPNGGSFDEQFF. CDR3 DNA: TGCGCCAGCAGCCCAAATGGCGGGAGCTTCGATGAGCAGTTCTTC.